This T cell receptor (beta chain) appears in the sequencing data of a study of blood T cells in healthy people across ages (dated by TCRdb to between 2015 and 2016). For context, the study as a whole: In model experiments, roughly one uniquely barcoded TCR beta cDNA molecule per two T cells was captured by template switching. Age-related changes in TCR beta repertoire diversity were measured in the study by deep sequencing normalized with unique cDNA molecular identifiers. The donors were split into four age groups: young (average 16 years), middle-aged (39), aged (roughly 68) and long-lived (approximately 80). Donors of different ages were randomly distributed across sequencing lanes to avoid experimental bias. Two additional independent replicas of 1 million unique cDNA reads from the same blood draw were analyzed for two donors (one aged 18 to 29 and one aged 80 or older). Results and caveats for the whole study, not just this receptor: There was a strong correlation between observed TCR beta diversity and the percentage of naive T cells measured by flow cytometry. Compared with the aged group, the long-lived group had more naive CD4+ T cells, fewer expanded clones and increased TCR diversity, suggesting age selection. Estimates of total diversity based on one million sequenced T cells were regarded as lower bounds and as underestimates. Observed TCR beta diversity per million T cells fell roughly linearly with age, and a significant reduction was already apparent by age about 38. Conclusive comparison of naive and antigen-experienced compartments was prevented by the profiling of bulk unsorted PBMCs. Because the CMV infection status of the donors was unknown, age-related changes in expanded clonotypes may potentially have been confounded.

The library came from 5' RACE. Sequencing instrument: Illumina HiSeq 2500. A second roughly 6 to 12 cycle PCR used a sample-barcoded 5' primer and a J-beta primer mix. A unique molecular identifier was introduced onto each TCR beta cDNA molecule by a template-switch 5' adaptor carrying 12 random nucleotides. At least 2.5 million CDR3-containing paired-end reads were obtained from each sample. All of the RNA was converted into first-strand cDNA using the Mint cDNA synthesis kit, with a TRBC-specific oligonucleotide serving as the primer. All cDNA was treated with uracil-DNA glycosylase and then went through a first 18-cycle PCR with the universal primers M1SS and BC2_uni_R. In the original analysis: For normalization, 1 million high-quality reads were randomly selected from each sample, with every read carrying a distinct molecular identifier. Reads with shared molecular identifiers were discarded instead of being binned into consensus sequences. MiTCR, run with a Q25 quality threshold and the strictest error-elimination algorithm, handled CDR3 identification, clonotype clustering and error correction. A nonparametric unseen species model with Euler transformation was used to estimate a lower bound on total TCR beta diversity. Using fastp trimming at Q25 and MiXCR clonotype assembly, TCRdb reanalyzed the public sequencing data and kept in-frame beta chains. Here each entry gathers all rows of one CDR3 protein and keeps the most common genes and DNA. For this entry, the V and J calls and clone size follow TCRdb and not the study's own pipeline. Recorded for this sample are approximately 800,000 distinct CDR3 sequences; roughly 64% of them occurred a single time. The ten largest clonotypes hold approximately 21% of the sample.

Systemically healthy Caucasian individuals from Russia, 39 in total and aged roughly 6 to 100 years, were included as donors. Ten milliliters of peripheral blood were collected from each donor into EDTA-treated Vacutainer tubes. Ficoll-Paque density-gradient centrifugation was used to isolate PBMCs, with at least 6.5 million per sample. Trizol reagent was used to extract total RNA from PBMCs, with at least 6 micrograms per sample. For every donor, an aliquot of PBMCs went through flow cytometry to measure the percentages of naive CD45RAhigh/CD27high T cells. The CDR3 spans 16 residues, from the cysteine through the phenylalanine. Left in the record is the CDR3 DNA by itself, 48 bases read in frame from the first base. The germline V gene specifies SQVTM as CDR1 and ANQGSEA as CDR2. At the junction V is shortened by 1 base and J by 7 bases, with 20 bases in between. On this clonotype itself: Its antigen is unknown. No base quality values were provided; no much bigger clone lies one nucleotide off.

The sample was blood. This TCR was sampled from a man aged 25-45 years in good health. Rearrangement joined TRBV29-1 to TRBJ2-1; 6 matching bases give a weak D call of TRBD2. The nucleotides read TGCAGCGTTGAAGCCCTTCTCGTCGGGGGATTGAATGAGCAGTTCTTC. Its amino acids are CSVEALLVGGLNEQFF.